This T cell receptor (beta chain) was captured in a study of blood T cell repertoires in COVID-19. Trimming cost V 2 bases and J 5 bases, with 12 bases left between them. This CDR3 has 14 residues. Germline assignment: CDR1 MNHEY and CDR2 SVGAGI. The method was immunoSEQ multiplex PCR; TCRdb's version includes in-frame clones alone and lacks a portion of them. Altogether roughly 240,000 clones are present, 85% being singletons, with the ten largest covering more than 4.5%. The V gene is TRBV6-5, the J gene TRBJ1-1; tentative D call: TRBD1 (5 bases). Input material: peripheral blood. The TCR was taken from a man in his forties or fifties with COVID-19, enrolled during active disease. Here the CDR3 reads CASSYARAGTEAFF. The CDR3 nucleotides read TGTGCCAGCAGTTACGCCAGGGCTGGGACTGAAGCTTTCTTT.